This T cell receptor beta chain is drawn from a study of blood T cell repertoires in COVID-19. The overall study: Acute and convalescent COVID-19 samples came from the United States, Italy and Spain.

The V and J ends lost 4 bases and 2 bases respectively, with 12 bases between them. In germline, CDR1 is SGHNT, CDR2 YYREEE (reference sequence). CDR3 size: 14 residues. Seattle-derived patients entered the study during active infection and were followed longitudinally. Profiling relied on immunoSEQ multiplex PCR, and the TCRdb table lists in-frame clones only, not all of them. The repertoire holds around 300,000 clones, with just over 90% as singletons. The chain combines TRBV5-4 with TRBJ1-1; a possible D gene is TRBD1 (5 bases). The source material was peripheral blood. The receptor comes from a woman in her 30s with COVID-19, enrolled during active disease. The DNA of the CDR3 is TGTGCCAGCAGCGTAAGCAGGGCTAACACTGAAGCTTTCTTT. The encoded protein is CASSVSRANTEAFF.